The subject of this entry is one T cell receptor beta chain. What it recognizes is unknown. The length of the CDR3 is 17 residues. Germline V lookup: CDR1 SNHLY, CDR2 FYNNEI. V was trimmed by 4 bases and J by 0 bases, leaving 16 bases between them. The data were taken from a study of post-analysis software for immune sequencing data. General study results and limits: Normalized Chao1 diversity in multiple sclerosis patients fell significantly below that of controls. Five TRBV segments, including TRBV5-6, TRBV5-1 and TRBV20-1, were more frequent in patients than controls. Batch-mates among the samples co-clustered strongly by F measure.

TCR beta cDNA libraries included unique molecular identifiers. T cells numbering about 0.9 to 11 million yielded cDNA molecules that totaled about 500,000. TCRdb re-called the PCR reads with MiXCR, one entry per CDR3 protein. The sample carries 600,000 to 750,000 distinct CDR3 sequences, around 60% recorded once. Sequencing was done on a sample of blood. This chain uses TRBV2 with TRBJ1-5; no definite D call. The TCR originated in a girl aged 2 to 9 with multiple sclerosis. CDR3 loop: CASSVREQDYSNQPQHF. CDR3 nucleotide sequence: TGTGCCAGCAGTGTCCGGGAACAAGACTATAGCAATCAGCCCCAGCATTTT.